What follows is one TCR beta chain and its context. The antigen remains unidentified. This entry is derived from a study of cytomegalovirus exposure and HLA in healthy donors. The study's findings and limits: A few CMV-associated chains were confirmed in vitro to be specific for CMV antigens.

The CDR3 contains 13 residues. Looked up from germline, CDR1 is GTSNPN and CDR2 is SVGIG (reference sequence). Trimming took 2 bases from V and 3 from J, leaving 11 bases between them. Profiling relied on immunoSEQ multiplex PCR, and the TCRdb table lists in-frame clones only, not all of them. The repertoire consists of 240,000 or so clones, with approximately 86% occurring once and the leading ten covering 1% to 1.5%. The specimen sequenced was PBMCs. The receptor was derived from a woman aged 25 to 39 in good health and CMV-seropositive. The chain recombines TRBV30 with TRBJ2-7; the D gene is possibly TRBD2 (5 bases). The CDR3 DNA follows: TGTGCCTGGAGTTTAGGACTCTTCTACGAGCAGTACTTC. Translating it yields CAWSLGLFYEQYF.